Listed below are T cell receptor beta chains from one sample, sequenced in a study of immune evolution from preneoplasia to lung adenocarcinoma. The method was immunoSEQ multiplex PCR; TCRdb's version includes in-frame clones alone and lacks a portion of them. The sample holds about 4,900 clones, roughly 79% seen once. The sequencing input was FFPE minimally invasive lung adenocarcinoma tissue. Receptors originate from a person aged 60 to 80 with lung adenocarcinoma. CDR3s include the opening cysteine and the closing phenylalanine or tryptophan. The order of the fields is V gene, CDR3 protein.

>TRBV10-1
CASSEGRRQTSNQPQHF
>TRBV2
CASSGVGPGANVLTF
>TRBV11-2
CASSPGGLVQETQYF
>TRBV15
CATSRPLEVNEQFF
>TRBV9
CASSVGTLGANVLTF
>TRBV19
CASSIWGPNQPQHF
>TRBV30
CAWLRDRGEQYF
>TRBV5-5
CASSLFSPGSGNTIYF
>TRBV4-3
CASSPGTGWDTGELFF
>TRBV15
CATSLTSGGLYEQYF
>TRBV27
CASSTSTGEDQPQHF
>TRBV28
CASNTRAGPYEQYF